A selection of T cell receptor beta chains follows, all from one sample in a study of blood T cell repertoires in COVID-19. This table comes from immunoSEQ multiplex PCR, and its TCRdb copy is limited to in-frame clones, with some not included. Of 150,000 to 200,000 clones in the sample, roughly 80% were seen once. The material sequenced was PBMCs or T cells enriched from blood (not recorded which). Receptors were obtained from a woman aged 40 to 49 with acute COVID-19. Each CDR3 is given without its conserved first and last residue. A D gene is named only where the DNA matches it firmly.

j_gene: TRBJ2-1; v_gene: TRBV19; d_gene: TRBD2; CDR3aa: ASSPLAGDYNEQF
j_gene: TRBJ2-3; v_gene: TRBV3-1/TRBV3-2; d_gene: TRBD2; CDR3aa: ASSQALSLAATDTQY
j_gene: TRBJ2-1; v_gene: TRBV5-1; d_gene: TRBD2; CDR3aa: ASSSVLADEQF
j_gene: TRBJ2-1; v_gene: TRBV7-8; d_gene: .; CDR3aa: ASSLATLANEQF
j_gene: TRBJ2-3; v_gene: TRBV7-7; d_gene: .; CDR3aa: ASSLAGGTDTQY
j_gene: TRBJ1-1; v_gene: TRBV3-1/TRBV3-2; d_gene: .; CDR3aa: ASSQDPQGLVGKAF
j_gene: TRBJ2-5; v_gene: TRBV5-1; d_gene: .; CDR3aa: ASSLEPGSQTQY
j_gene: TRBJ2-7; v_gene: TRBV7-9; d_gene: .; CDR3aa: ASSFGTRAAYHEQY
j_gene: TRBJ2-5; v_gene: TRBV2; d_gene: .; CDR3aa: ASSEARLLTQY
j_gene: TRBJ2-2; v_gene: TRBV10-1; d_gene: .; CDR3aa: ASRPLEGTGELF
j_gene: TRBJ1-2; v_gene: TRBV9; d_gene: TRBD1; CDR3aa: ASSTPGQDVSRGYT
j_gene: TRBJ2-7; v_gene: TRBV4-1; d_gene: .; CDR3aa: ASSQEGGQGGKQY
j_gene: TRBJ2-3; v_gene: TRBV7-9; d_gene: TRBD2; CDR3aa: ASSLPRREGRSDTQY
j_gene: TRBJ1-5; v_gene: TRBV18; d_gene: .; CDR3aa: ASSQGQSNQPQH
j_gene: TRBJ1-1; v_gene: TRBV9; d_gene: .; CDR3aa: ASSFTTNTEAF
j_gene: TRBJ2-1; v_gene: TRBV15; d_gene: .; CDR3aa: ATSSGRGEQF
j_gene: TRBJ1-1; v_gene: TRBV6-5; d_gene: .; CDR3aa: ASNPQGSTEAF
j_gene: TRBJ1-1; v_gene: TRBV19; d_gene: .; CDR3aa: ASVSEVPNTEAF